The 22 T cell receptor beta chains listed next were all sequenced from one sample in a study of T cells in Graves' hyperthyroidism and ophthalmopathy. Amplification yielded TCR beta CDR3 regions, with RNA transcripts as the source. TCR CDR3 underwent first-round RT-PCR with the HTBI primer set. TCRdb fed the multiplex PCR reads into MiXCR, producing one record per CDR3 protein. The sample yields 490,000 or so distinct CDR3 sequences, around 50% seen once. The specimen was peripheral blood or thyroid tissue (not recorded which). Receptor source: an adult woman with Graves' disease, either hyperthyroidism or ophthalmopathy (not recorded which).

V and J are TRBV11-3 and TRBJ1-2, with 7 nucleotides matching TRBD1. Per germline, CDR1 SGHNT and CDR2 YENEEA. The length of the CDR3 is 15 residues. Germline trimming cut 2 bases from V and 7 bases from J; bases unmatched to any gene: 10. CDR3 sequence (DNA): TGTGCCAGCAGCTTACTTACAGGGGACAAGGTTGGCTACACCTTC. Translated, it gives CASSLLTGDKVGYTF.

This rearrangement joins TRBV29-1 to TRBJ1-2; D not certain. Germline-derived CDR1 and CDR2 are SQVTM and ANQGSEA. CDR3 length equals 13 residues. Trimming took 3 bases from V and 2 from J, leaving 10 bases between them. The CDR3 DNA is TGCAGCGTTGAGATGGCTTTAAACTATGGCTACACCTTC. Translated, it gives CSVEMALNYGYTF.

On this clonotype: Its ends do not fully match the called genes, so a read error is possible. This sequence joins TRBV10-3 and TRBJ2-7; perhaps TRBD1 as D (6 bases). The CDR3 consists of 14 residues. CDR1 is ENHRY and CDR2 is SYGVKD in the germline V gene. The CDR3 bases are TGCGCCATCAGTGAGAGGGGGTTGGGAAGCAATCAGTACTTC. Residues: CAISERGLGSNQYF.

In DNA form, the CDR3 reads TGTGCCAGCAGCTTAGTGGCTAGCGGGAGCGAGACCCAGTACTTC. Translating gives CASSLVASGSETQYF. The chain uses TRBV7-9 and TRBJ2-5; 10 positions agree with TRBD2. Germline loops: CDR1 SEHNR, CDR2 FQNEAQ (reference sequence). This CDR3 has 15 amino acids. J was trimmed by 5 bases and V by 1 base; bases with no gene match: 4.

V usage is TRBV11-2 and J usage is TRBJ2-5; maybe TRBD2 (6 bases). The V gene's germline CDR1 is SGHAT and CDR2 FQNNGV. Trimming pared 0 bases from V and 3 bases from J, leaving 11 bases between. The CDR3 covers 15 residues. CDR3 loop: CASSLELGGKETQYF. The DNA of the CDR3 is TGTGCCAGCAGCTTAGAACTGGGAGGAAAAGAGACCCAGTACTTC. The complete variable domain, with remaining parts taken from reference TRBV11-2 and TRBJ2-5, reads EAGVAQSPRYKIIEKRQSVAFWCNPISGHATLYWYQQILGQGPKLLIQFQNNGVVDDSQLPKDRFSAERLKGVDSTLKIQPAKLEDSAVYLCASSLELGGKETQYFGPGTRLLVL.

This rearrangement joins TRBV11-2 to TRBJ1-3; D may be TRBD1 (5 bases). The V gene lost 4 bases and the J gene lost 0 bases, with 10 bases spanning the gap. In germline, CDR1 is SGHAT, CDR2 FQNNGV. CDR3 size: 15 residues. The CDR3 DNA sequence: TGTGCCAGCAGCTCGGAGGGACTCTCTGGAAACACCATATATTTT. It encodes CASSSEGLSGNTIYF.

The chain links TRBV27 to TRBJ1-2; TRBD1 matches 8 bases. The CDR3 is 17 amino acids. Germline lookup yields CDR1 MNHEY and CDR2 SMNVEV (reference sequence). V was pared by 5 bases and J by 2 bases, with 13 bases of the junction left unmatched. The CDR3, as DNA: TGTGCCAGCAGTACGACCCTGACAGGGGCCGCAAACTATGGCTACACCTTC. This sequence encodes CASSTTLTGAANYGYTF.

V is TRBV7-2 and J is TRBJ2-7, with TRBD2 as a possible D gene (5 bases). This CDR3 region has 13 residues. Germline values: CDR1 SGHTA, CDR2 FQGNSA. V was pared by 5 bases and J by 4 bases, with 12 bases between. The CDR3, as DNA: TGTGCCAGCAGCCCTGAGTCGGGGTACGAGCAGTACTTC. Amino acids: CASSPESGYEQYF. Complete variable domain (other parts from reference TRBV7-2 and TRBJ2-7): GAGVSQSPSNKVTEKGKDVELRCDPISGHTALYWYRQSLGQGLEFLIYFQGNSAPDKSGLPSDRFSAERTGGSVSTLTIQRTQQEDSAVYLCASSPESGYEQYFGPGTRLTVT.

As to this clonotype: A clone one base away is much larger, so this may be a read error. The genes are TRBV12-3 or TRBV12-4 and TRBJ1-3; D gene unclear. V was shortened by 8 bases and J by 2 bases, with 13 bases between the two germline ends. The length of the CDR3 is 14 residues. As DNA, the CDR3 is TGTGCCAGCGGACGGACGACGGCTGGAAACACCATATATTTT. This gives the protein CASGRTTAGNTIYF.

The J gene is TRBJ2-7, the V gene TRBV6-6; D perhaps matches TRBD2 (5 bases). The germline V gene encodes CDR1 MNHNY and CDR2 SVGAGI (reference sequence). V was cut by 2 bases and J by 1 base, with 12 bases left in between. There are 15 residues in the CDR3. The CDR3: CASSYLGEWSYEQYF. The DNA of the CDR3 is TGTGCCAGCAGTTACCTCGGGGAGTGGTCCTACGAGCAGTACTTC.

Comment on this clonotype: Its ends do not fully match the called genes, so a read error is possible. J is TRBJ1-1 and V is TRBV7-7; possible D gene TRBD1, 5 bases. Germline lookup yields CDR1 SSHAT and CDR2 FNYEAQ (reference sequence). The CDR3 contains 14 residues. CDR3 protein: CASRDGAVNTEAFF. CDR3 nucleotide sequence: TGTGCTAGCAGGGACGGCGCCGTGAACACTGAAGCTTTCTTT.

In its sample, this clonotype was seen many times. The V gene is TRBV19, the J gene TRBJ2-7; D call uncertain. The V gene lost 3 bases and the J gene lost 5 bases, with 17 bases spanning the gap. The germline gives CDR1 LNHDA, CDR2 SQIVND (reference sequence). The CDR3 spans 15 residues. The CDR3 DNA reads TGTGCCAGTAGTATCGGTTTTCGGAAAGGCGACGAGCAGTACTTC. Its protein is CASSIGFRKGDEQYF.

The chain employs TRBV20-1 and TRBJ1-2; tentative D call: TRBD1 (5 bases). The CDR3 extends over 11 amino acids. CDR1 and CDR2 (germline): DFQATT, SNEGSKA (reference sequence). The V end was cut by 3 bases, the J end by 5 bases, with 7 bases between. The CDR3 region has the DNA TGCAGTGCTAGGGACATTTATGGCTACACCTTC. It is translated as CSARDIYGYTF.

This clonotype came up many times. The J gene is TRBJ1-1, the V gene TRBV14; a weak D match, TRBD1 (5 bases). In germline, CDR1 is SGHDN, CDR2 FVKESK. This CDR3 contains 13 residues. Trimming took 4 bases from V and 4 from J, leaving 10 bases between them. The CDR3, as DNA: TGTGCCAGCAGCCCTCCAGGGTTCACTGAAGCTTTCTTT. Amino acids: CASSPPGFTEAFF. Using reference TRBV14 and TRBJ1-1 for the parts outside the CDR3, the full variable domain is EAGVTQFPSHSVIEKGQTVTLRCDPISGHDNLYWYRRVMGKEIKFLLHFVKESKQDESGMPNNRFLAERTGGTYSTLKVQPAELEDSGVYFCASSPPGFTEAFFGQGTRLTVV.

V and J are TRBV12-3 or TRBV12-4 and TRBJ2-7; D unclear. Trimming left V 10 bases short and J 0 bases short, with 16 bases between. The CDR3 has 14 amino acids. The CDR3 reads CATQFGPSSYEQYF. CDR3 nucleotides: TGTGCCACCCAGTTCGGTCCTAGCTCCTACGAGCAGTACTTC.

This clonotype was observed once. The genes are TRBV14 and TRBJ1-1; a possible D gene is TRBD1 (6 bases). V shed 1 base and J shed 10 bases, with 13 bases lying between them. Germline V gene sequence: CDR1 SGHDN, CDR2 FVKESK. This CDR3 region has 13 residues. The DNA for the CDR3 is TGTGCCAGCAGCCAAGCATTGGGGGCGTTAGCTTTCTTT. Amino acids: CASSQALGALAFF.

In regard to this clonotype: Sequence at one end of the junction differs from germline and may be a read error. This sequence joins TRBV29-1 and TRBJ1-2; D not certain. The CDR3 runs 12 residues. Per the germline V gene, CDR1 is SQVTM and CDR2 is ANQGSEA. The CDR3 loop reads CTVGFSVYGYTF. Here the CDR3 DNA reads TGCACCGTTGGGTTCTCGGTCTATGGCTACACCTTC.

The CDR3 DNA follows: TGTGCCACCAGCAGAGCAGGGACTGACTATGGCTACACCTTC. As protein: CATSRAGTDYGYTF. This chain connects TRBV15 to TRBJ1-2; D might be TRBD1 (5 bases). There are 14 residues in the CDR3. V was pared by 1 base and J by 3 bases, with 9 bases between. The germline V gene has CDR1 LNHNV and CDR2 YYDKDF (reference sequence).

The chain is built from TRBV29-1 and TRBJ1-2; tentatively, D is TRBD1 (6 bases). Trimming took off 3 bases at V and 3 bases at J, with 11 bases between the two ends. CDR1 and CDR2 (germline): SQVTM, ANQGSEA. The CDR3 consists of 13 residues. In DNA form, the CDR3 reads TGCAGCGTTGATCCAGGGGCTTACTATGGCTACACCTTC. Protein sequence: CSVDPGAYYGYTF.

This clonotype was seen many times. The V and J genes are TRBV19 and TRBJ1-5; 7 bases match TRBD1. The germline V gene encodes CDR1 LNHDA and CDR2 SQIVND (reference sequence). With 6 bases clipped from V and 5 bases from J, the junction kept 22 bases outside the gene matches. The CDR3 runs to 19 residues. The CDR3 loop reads CASSKGSGTAAPRDQPQHF. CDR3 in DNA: TGTGCCAGTAGCAAAGGGAGCGGGACAGCAGCTCCAAGAGATCAGCCCCAGCATTTT.

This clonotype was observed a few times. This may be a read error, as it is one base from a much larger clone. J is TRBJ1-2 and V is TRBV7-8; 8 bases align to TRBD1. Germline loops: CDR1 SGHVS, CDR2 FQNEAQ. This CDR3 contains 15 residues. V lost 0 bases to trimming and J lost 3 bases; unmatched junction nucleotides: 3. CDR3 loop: CASSLAAGGDYGYTF. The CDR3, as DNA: TGTGCCAGCAGCTTAGCAGCAGGGGGCGACTATGGCTACACCTTC.

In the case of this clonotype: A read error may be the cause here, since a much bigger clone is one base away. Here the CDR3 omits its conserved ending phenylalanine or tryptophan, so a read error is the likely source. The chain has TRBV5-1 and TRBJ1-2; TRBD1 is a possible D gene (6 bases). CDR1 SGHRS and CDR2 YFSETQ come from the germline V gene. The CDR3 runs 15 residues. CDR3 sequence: CASSLVWGQEYGYTS. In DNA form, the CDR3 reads TGTGCCAGCAGCTTGGTTTGGGGGCAGGAATATGGCTACACCTCC.